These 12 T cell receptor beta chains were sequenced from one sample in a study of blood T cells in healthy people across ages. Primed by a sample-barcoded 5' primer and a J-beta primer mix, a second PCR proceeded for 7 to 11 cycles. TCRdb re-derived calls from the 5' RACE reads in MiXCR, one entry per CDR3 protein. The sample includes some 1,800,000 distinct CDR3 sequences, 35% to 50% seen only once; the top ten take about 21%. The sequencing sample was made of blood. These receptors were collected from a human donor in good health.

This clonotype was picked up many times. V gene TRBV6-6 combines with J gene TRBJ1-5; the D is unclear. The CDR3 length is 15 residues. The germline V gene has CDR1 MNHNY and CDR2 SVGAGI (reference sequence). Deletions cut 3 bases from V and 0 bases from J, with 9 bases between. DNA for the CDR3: TGTGCCAGCAGTTATTCAGCAGTTAGCAATCAGCCCCAGCATTTT. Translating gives CASSYSAVSNQPQHF.

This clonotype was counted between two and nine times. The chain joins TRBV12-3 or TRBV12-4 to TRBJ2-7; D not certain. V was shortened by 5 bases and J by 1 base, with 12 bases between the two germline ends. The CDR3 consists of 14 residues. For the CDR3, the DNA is TGTGCCAGCAGTCCTCTCTGGGGATCCTACGAGCAGTACTTC. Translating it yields CASSPLWGSYEQYF.

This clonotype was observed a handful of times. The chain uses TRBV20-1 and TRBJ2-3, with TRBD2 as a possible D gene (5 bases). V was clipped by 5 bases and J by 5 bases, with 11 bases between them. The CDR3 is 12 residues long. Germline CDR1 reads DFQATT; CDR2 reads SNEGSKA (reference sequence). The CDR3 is CSAAAAGDTQYF. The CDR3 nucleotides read TGCAGTGCTGCGGCGGCGGGAGATACGCAGTATTTT.

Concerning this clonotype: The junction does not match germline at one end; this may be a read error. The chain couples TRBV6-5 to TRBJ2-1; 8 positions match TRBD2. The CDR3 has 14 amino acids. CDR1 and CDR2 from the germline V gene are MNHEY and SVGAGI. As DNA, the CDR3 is TGTGCCAACAGTTACGGACTAGCCCTCAATGAGCAGTTCTTC. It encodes CANSYGLALNEQFF.

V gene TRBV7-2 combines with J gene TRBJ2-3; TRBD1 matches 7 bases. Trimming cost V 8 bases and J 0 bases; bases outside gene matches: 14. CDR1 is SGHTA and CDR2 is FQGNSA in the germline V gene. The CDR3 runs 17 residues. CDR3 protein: CASGSPRAGGSTDTQYF. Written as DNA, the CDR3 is TGTGCCAGCGGAAGCCCAAGGGCAGGGGGAAGCACAGATACGCAGTATTTT.

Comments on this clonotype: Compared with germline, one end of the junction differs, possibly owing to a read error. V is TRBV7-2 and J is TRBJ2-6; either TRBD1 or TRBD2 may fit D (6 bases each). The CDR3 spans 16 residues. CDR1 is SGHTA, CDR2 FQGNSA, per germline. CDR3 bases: TGTGCCAGCAGCTTATTCGGGGGCTCTGGGGCCAACGTCCCGACTTTC. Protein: CASSLFGGSGANVPTF.

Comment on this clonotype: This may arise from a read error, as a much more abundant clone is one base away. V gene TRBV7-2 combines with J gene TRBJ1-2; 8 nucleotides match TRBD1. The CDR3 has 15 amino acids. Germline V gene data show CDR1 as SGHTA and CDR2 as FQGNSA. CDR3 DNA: TGTGCCGGCAGCTTAGCCGGCAGGGGGACAGGTGGCTACACCTTC. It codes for CAGSLAGRGTGGYTF. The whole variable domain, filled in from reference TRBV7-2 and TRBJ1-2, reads GAGVSQSPSNKVTEKGKDVELRCDPISGHTALYWYRQSLGQGLEFLIYFQGNSAPDKSGLPSDRFSAERTGGSVSTLTIQRTQQEDSAVYLCAGSLAGRGTGGYTFGSGTRLTVV.

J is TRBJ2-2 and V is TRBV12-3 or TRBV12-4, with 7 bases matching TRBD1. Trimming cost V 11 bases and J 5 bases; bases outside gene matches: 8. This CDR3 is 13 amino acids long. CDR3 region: CAVQGDGTGELFF. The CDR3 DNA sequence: TGTGCCGTTCAGGGGGACGGGACCGGGGAGCTGTTTTTT.

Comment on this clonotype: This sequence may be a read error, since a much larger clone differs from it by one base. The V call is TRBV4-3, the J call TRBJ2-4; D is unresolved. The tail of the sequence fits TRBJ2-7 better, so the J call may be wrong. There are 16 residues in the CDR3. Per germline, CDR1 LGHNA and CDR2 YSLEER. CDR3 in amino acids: CASSQDATSRIYEQYF. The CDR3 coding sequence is TGCGCCAGCAGCCAAGATGCAACCTCACGTATCTACGAGCAGTACTTC.

Written as DNA, the CDR3 is TGCAGCGTTGGTGAAATGGATGGCTACACCTTC. Its translation: CSVGEMDGYTF. J is TRBJ1-2 and V is TRBV29-1; the D is unclear. Trimming removed 4 bases from V and 6 bases from J, with 9 bases in between. Germline V CDR1 and CDR2: SQVTM, ANQGSEA. The CDR3 runs to 11 residues.

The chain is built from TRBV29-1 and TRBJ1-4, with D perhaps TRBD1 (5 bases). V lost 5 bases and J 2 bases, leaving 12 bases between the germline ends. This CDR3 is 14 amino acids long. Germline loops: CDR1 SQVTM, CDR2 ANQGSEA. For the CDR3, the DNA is TGCAGCGTTTGCCAGGGAGTTACTAATGAAAAACTGTTTTTT. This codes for CSVCQGVTNEKLFF. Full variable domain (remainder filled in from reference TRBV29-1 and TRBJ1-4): SAVISQKPSRDICQRGTSLTIQCQVDSQVTMMFWYRQQPGQSLTLIATANQGSEATYESGFVIDKFPISRPNLTFSTLTVSNMSPEDSSIYLCSVCQGVTNEKLFFGSGTQLSVL.

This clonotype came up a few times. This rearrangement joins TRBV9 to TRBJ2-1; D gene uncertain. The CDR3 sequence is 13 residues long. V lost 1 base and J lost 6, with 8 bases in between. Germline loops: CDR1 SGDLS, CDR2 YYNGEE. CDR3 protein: CASSVYGPNEQFF. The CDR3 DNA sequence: TGTGCCAGCAGCGTATACGGACCCAATGAGCAGTTCTTC.